The TCR beta chain under discussion was sequenced for a study of technical replicates of blood from a handful of donors. J gave up 1 base and V 3 bases, and 5 bases lay outside the gene matches. CDR3 size: 14 residues. Germline CDR1 reads GTSNPN; CDR2 reads SVGIG (reference sequence). Clones were sequenced by immunoSEQ multiplex PCR, and TCRdb holds only the in-frame ones, with some missing. Altogether around 100,000 clones are present, approximately 95% being singletons, with the ten largest covering less than 0.35%. This receptor was identified in a human donor in good health. The genes are TRBV30 and TRBJ2-7; TRBD2 aligns across 8 bases. Sequencing was performed on T cells isolated from PBMCs. This CDR3 reads CAWRTAGGSYEQYF. The CDR3 coding sequence is TGTGCCTGGAGGACGGCGGGAGGTTCCTACGAGCAGTACTTC.